Below, 21 T cell receptor beta chains from the same sample are listed, as sequenced in a study of CD8 T cells in Susac syndrome. Random hexamers served to reverse transcribe roughly 0.5 to 1 ug RNA. In TCRdb, the immunoSEQ multiplex PCR reads were re-called with MiXCR into one record per CDR3 protein. This sample yields 50,000 or so distinct CDR3 sequences, of which over 90% are seen a single time; around 0.4% belongs to the top ten. The sample was CD8+ T cells from PBMCs. These receptors were collected from a human donor in good health.

The chain has TRBV29-1 and TRBJ1-2; D is unresolved. V lost 5 bases and J 4 bases, leaving 11 bases between the germline ends. The CDR3 is 12 residues long. In germline, CDR1 is SQVTM, CDR2 ANQGSEA. The CDR3 region has the DNA TGCAGCGTTCATGACGGAGTCTATGGCTACACCTTC. It specifies CSVHDGVYGYTF.

The rearrangement joins TRBV6-2 or TRBV6-3 to TRBJ1-1; D not resolved. The V gene lost 1 base and the J gene lost 4 bases, with 7 bases spanning the gap. CDR1 MNHEY and CDR2 SVGEGT come from the germline V gene. The CDR3 is 13 residues long. The CDR3 nucleotides read TGTGCCAGCAGTTACTACAGAGTCACTGAAGCTTTCTTT. It specifies CASSYYRVTEAFF.

This clonotype was observed a single time. CDR3 bases: TGTGCCAGCAGTGGACGAGGACAGTTGAGAGATACGCAGTATTTT. It encodes CASSGRGQLRDTQYF. J is TRBJ2-3 and V is TRBV2, with a possible D match to TRBD1 (6 bases). V was cut by 4 bases and J by 5 bases, with 16 bases left in between. Germline CDR1 and CDR2: SNHLY and FYNNEI. This CDR3 spans 15 amino acids.

The chain combines TRBV19 with TRBJ1-5, with unresolved D. Trimming pared 3 bases from V and 2 bases from J, leaving 8 bases between. Germline V gene lookup returns CDR1 LNHDA and CDR2 SQIVND (reference sequence). The CDR3 extends over 14 amino acids. CDR3 DNA: TGTGCCAGTAGTATCTCAGATGGCAATCAGCCCCAGCATTTT. Translating it yields CASSISDGNQPQHF.

J is TRBJ2-2 and V is TRBV20-1; a possible D gene is TRBD2 (5 bases). This CDR3 is 16 amino acids long. From germline, CDR1 is DFQATT and CDR2 SNEGSKA (reference sequence). Trimming stripped 3 bases from V and 3 bases from J, with 17 bases between. The CDR3: CSARSFAGGDTGELFF. The CDR3 DNA is TGCAGTGCTAGGTCCTTTGCCGGAGGCGACACCGGGGAGCTGTTTTTT.

J is TRBJ2-7 and V is TRBV7-9, with 13 bases matching TRBD2. The germline V gene encodes CDR1 SEHNR and CDR2 FQNEAQ (reference sequence). This CDR3 has 15 residues. With V trimmed by 3 bases and J by 3 bases, 2 bases remained unmatched. Here the CDR3 DNA reads TGTGCCAGCAGCTTCAGGACTAGCGGGAGCTACGAGCAGTACTTC. It encodes CASSFRTSGSYEQYF.

This clonotype has only one observation. V gene TRBV5-4 combines with J gene TRBJ2-1, with 9 bases identical to TRBD2. The CDR3 has 15 amino acids. Germline V gene sequence: CDR1 SGHNT, CDR2 YYREEE (reference sequence). With V trimmed by 2 bases and J by 7 bases, 7 bases remained unmatched. CDR3 sequence reads: CASSFPPSGINEQFF. The CDR3 DNA is TGTGCCAGCAGCTTCCCTCCTAGCGGGATAAATGAGCAGTTCTTC.

Only a few counts were recorded for this clonotype. The rearrangement links TRBV4-1 to TRBJ2-5; 8 bases line up with TRBD2. Germline V gives CDR1 MGHRA, CDR2 YSYEKL. V lost 8 bases, J lost 4 bases, and 0 bases stayed unmatched. The CDR3 has 11 amino acids. For the CDR3, the DNA is TGCGCCAGCGCGGGAGGAGAGACCCAGTACTTC. Its translation: CASAGGETQYF.

The chain recombines TRBV4-3 with TRBJ2-5; a weak D match, TRBD2 (6 bases). Between the trimmed V and J ends, which lost 4 bases and 5 bases, there was a span of 11 bases. CDR3 length: 13 amino acids. The V gene's germline CDR1 is LGHNA and CDR2 YSLEER. The CDR3 bases are TGCGCCAGCAGCCCGGGGGTCATGGAGACCCAGTACTTC. Amino acids: CASSPGVMETQYF.

The rearrangement joins TRBV13 to TRBJ2-7; no firm D call. Trimming took 1 base from V and 0 from J, leaving 13 bases between them. CDR3 length: 16 residues. CDR1 and CDR2 (germline): PRHDT, FYEKMQ (reference sequence). The DNA of the CDR3 is TGTGCCAGCAGCTTAGAAGGTCAGTTTAGCTCCTACGAGCAGTACTTC. This sequence encodes CASSLEGQFSSYEQYF.

This clonotype was observed once. The chain couples TRBV29-1 to TRBJ2-7; D may be TRBD2 (6 bases). The V gene's germline CDR1 is SQVTM and CDR2 ANQGSEA. The CDR3 has 13 residues. Trimming took 4 bases from V and 2 from J, leaving 12 bases between them. The CDR3 here is CSVVPSETYEQYF. The CDR3, as DNA: TGCAGCGTTGTTCCTAGCGAGACCTACGAGCAGTACTTC.

The chain combines TRBV27 with TRBJ2-7; 7 bases agree with TRBD2. CDR1 and CDR2 from the germline V gene are MNHEY and SMNVEV (reference sequence). Germline trimming cut 5 bases from V and 3 bases from J; bases unmatched to any gene: 7. The CDR3 consists of 14 residues. The CDR3 bases are TGTGCCAGCAGTCCGGCGCTAGCGGACTACGAGCAGTACTTC. Translating gives CASSPALADYEQYF.

The V gene is TRBV29-1, the J gene TRBJ2-1, with 15 bases identical to TRBD2. J lost 0 bases, V lost 6 bases, and 9 bases had no gene match. Germline loops: CDR1 SQVTM, CDR2 ANQGSEA. The CDR3 has 18 amino acids. The CDR3, as DNA: TGCAGCGTCGCACCCTGGACTAGCGGGAGGGCCTCCTACAATGAGCAGTTCTTC. Its translation: CSVAPWTSGRASYNEQFF.

The CDR3 DNA sequence: TGCAGTGCTCAACCGACCACCTCCTACGAGCAGTACTTC. Translation gives CSAQPTTSYEQYF. The V call is TRBV20-1, the J call TRBJ2-7, with no clear D. This CDR3 contains 13 residues. Trimming removed 5 bases from V and 0 bases from J, with 11 bases in between. Germline V gene data show CDR1 as DFQATT and CDR2 as SNEGSKA (reference sequence).

This chain links TRBV4-1 with TRBJ1-4; D gene uncertain. The CDR3 runs 16 residues. Deletions cut 1 base from V and 0 bases from J, with 9 bases between. From germline, CDR1 is MGHRA and CDR2 YSYEKL. The CDR3 sequence: CASSQVSSATNEKLFF. CDR3 DNA sequence: TGCGCCAGCAGCCAAGTTTCATCCGCAACTAATGAAAAACTGTTTTTT.

The chain combines TRBV14 with TRBJ2-5; 8 positions match TRBD2. V trimming: 4 bases; J trimming: 3 bases; junction bases outside the gene matches: 7. CDR1 and CDR2 from the germline V gene are SGHDN and FVKESK. CDR3 length equals 15 residues. CDR3: CASSRFTSGKETQYF. DNA of the CDR3: TGTGCCAGCAGCCGCTTCACTAGCGGTAAAGAGACCCAGTACTTC.

The chain employs TRBV7-2 and TRBJ2-2; a possible D gene is TRBD1 (6 bases). The CDR3 has 14 amino acids. Deletions cut 8 bases from V and 7 bases from J, with 17 bases between. The germline CDR1 and CDR2 sequences are SGHTA and FQGNSA. The CDR3 DNA reads TGTGCCAGCGAATTCTCTCAGGGGCACGGGGAGCTGTTTTTT. Protein product: CASEFSQGHGELFF.

The CDR3 reads CASSSDRAEQYF. Written as DNA, the CDR3 is TGTGCCAGCAGTTCCGACAGGGCCGAGCAGTACTTC. This sequence joins TRBV7-2 and TRBJ2-7; TRBD1 matches at 7 bases. This CDR3 comprises 12 residues. V lost 6 bases to trimming and J lost 6 bases; unmatched junction nucleotides: 5. The germline CDR1 and CDR2 sequences are SGHTA and FQGNSA. The variable domain in full, completed from reference TRBV7-2 and TRBJ2-7, reads GAGVSQSPSNKVTEKGKDVELRCDPISGHTALYWYRQSLGQGLEFLIYFQGNSAPDKSGLPSDRFSAERTGGSVSTLTIQRTQQEDSAVYLCASSSDRAEQYFGPGTRLTVT.

The CDR3 protein is CASSQDNRGGYNEQFF. The CDR3 nucleotides are TGTGCCAGCAGCCAAGATAACCGAGGCGGCTACAATGAGCAGTTCTTC. The chain uses TRBV14 and TRBJ2-1; D gene uncertain. V lost 0 bases and J lost 3, with 12 bases in between. In germline, CDR1 is SGHDN, CDR2 FVKESK. The length of the CDR3 is 16 residues.

The J gene is TRBJ1-3, the V gene TRBV4-1; 10 nucleotides agree with TRBD1. Germline lookup yields CDR1 MGHRA and CDR2 YSYEKL. Trimming cost V 4 bases and J 4 bases; bases outside gene matches: 7. The CDR3 totals 16 residues. CDR3 protein: CASSPLGTGVGNTIYF. DNA for the CDR3: TGCGCCAGCAGCCCGCTGGGGACAGGGGTAGGAAACACCATATATTTT.

CDR3 in amino acids: CASSVYTEAFF. CDR3 in DNA: TGTGCCAGCAGTGTGTACACTGAAGCTTTCTTT. The chain carries TRBV6-1 and TRBJ1-1; D is unresolved. This CDR3 has 11 residues. V shed 4 bases and J shed 3 bases, with 3 bases lying between them. Germline V gene lookup returns CDR1 MNHNS and CDR2 SASEGT.